Shown below are 11 T cell receptor beta chains from a single sample sequenced in a study of response to subunit inactivated influenza vaccine. Each CDR3 protein gets one entry after TCRdb re-called the RT-PCR reads with MiXCR. Of about 520,000 distinct CDR3 sequences listed, around 7.7% are singletons. This sample comprised PBMCs from blood, obtained about 24 months after vaccination. All receptors derive from a man in his fifties or sixties who received an inactivated influenza vaccine.

This chain links TRBV11-3 with TRBJ2-1; TRBD1 is a possible D gene (7 bases). V shed 5 bases and J shed 15 bases, with 23 bases lying between them. The CDR3 is 14 amino acids. Germline values: CDR1 SGHNT, CDR2 YENEEA. CDR3 sequence reads: CASSPSPTRGLLFF. CDR3 in DNA: TGTGCCAGCAGCCCATCTCCGACTAGGGGGCTTCTGTTCTTC.

This clonotype was seen a handful of times. Written as DNA, the CDR3 is TGTGCCAGCAGTTTATGGGGACCTGAAGCTTTCTTT. Translated: CASSLWGPEAFF. The rearrangement links TRBV12-3 or TRBV12-4 to TRBJ1-1; D might be TRBD1 (5 bases). Trimming removed 2 bases from V and 6 bases from J, with 7 bases in between. CDR3 size: 12 residues.

The genes are TRBV7-9 and TRBJ1-2, with 7 positions matching TRBD1. The CDR3 consists of 13 residues. V gave up 3 bases and J gave up 5 bases; unmatched junction bases: 3. Germline assignment: CDR1 SEHNR and CDR2 FQNEAQ (reference sequence). CDR3 region: CASSLGQKYGYTF. The DNA of the CDR3 is TGTGCCAGCAGCTTGGGACAGAAATATGGCTACACCTTC.

This clonotype showed up many times. The genes are TRBV20-1 and TRBJ1-2, with D uncertain. The CDR3 totals 12 residues. Germline values: CDR1 DFQATT, CDR2 SNEGSKA (reference sequence). V dropped 1 base and J dropped 2 bases, with 5 bases sitting between them. The CDR3 DNA reads as TGCAGTGCTAGAGGAATGAACTATGGCTACACCTTC. This sequence encodes CSARGMNYGYTF.

Here the CDR3 DNA reads TGTGCCACCAGCAGAGCGGGAATCGCCAAAAACATTCAGTACTTC. This sequence encodes CATSRAGIAKNIQYF. The gene calls are TRBV15 and TRBJ2-4, with D maybe TRBD2 (5 bases). The germline V gene has CDR1 LNHNV and CDR2 YYDKDF (reference sequence). Trimming shortened V by 1 base and J by 1 base, and 8 bases separated the two germline ends. The CDR3 loop spans 15 amino acids.

This clonotype was seen a handful of times. The chain combines TRBV29-1 with TRBJ2-5, with unresolved D. V shed 4 bases and J shed 5 bases, with 11 bases lying between them. The CDR3 has 12 amino acids. Germline V CDR1 and CDR2: SQVTM, ANQGSEA. The DNA of the CDR3 is TGCAGCGTTGTAGGGCCAGAGGAGACCCAGTACTTC. Its translation is CSVVGPEETQYF.

To note about this clonotype: It may be a read error: a sequence one base away is much more abundant. V is TRBV5-1 and J is TRBJ2-1, with a tentative D call TRBD1 (6 bases). The germline V and J ends were trimmed by 2 bases and 8 bases, with 20 bases remaining between them. The length of the CDR3 is 16 residues. Germline loops: CDR1 SGHRS, CDR2 YFSETQ. The CDR3 loop is CASSFRTATDGDEQFF. CDR3 nucleotide sequence: TGCGCCAGCAGCTTTAGGACAGCAACGGACGGTGATGAGCAGTTCTTC.

Many counts were recorded for this clonotype. This chain links TRBV9 with TRBJ1-5, with 7 bases lining up with TRBD1. The length of the CDR3 is 14 residues. CDR1 and CDR2 (germline): SGDLS, YYNGEE. V was pared by 3 bases and J by 1 base, with 1 base of the junction left unmatched. The chain's CDR3 is CASSGGQSNQPQHF. CDR3 nucleotides: TGTGCCAGCAGCGGGGGACAGAGCAATCAGCCCCAGCATTTT.

There are a few counts of this clonotype. This rearrangement joins TRBV7-9 to TRBJ2-2, with TRBD1 matching over 8 bases. This CDR3 contains 15 residues. Trimming cost V 5 bases and J 6 bases; bases outside gene matches: 8. Per germline, CDR1 SEHNR and CDR2 FQNEAQ (reference sequence). The CDR3 coding sequence is TGTGCCAGCAGCCCTAGCTTGGACAGGGCCGGGGAGCTGTTTTTT. Translated: CASSPSLDRAGELFF.

In its sample, this clonotype was seen a few times. The rearrangement joins TRBV3-1 to TRBJ2-3; D gene uncertain. From germline, CDR1 is LGHDT and CDR2 YNNKEL (reference sequence). This CDR3 has 14 amino acids. The V and J ends lost 1 base and 5 bases respectively, with 10 bases between them. The CDR3 reads CASSQVGLRDTQYF. As DNA, the CDR3 is TGTGCCAGCAGCCAAGTAGGCCTCCGAGATACGCAGTATTTT.

There are many counts of this clonotype. This chain joins TRBV28 and TRBJ2-7, with D uncertain. CDR3 size: 12 residues. V lost 4 bases to trimming and J lost 7 bases, with 11 bases between them. The germline gives CDR1 MDHEN, CDR2 SYDVKM. CDR3 sequence: CASSSPRREQYF. For the CDR3, the DNA is TGTGCCAGCAGTTCGCCAAGAAGAGAGCAGTACTTC.